This T cell receptor (beta chain) was captured in a study of blood T cell repertoires in COVID-19. Study-level background: COVID-19 samples from acute and convalescent phases originated in the United States, Italy and Spain.

This clone was seen only once. Original analysis: Amplifying reference gene primers gave estimates of nucleated cell counts. The method was immunoSEQ multiplex PCR; TCRdb's version includes in-frame clones alone and lacks a portion of them. The V and J calls and clone size come from that table; D and trimming were worked out from the DNA. The sample lists around 80,000 clones; around 79% were seen once. Per germline, CDR1 SGHAT and CDR2 FQNNGV. The V end was cut by 5 bases, the J end by 4 bases, with 15 bases between. The length of the CDR3 is 15 residues. The source of this sequence is a man aged 50 to 60 with active or convalescent COVID-19. Sample: peripheral blood. The V and J genes are TRBV11-2 and TRBJ1-3, with D possibly matching TRBD1 (6 bases). CDR3 region: CASSLQGETGNTIYF. As DNA, the CDR3 is TGTGCCAGCAGCCTACAGGGCGAAACGGGAAACACCATATATTTT.